The sequence of this T cell receptor beta chain was determined in a study of blood T cell repertoires in COVID-19. Study in general: Sources were T cells, B-cell-depleted T cells, or PBMCs; the material itself was cDNA or gDNA.

CDR1 and CDR2 from the germline V gene are SGHKS and YYEKEE (reference sequence). V was shortened by 3 bases and J by 0 bases, with 21 bases between the two germline ends. The CDR3 runs 18 residues. Original data processing: Amplified reference gene primers provided the basis for estimating nucleated cell counts. TCRdb's table, derived via immunoSEQ multiplex PCR, lists solely in-frame clones and lacks some. V and J calls and clone size follow that table, whereas D and trimming were derived from the DNA. The sample has 80,000 or so clones, more than 75% seen once; the top ten hold 7.4%. The chain combines TRBV5-5 with TRBJ1-1; D possibly corresponds to TRBD1 (5 bases). This clonotype originated in a human donor in a cohort sampled during active COVID-19. Sequencing used peripheral blood. CDR3 coding DNA: TGTGCCAGCAGCTGGGGTCTTGGTATGGGGGGTATGAACACTGAAGCTTTCTTT. It is translated as CASSWGLGMGGMNTEAFF.